A selection of T cell receptor beta chains follows, all from one sample in a study of blood T cells in healthy people across ages. TCRdb independently ran MiXCR on the 5' RACE reads; one entry per CDR3 protein. The table has over 950,000 distinct CDR3 sequences, 35% to 40% seen once. The specimen was blood. The receptors derive from a man between 18 and 35 years old in good health. The conserved cysteine and the conserved F or W are not part of the CDR3 here. Fields, in order: D gene, V gene, J gene, CDR3 protein. A D gene is named only where the DNA matches it firmly.

d_gene: NA; v_gene: TRBV29-1; j_gene: TRBJ2-2; CDR3aa: SVESGGTNTGELF
d_gene: NA; v_gene: TRBV27; j_gene: TRBJ2-3; CDR3aa: ASSLIAASTDTQY
d_gene: NA; v_gene: TRBV11-2; j_gene: TRBJ2-3; CDR3aa: ASSLTGSSMQY
d_gene: NA; v_gene: TRBV12-5; j_gene: TRBJ2-1; CDR3aa: ASGLYNEQF
d_gene: NA; v_gene: TRBV12-3/TRBV12-4; j_gene: TRBJ2-7; CDR3aa: ARTRPGLNYEQY
d_gene: TRBD1; v_gene: TRBV7-8; j_gene: TRBJ1-2; CDR3aa: ASSLGIQGAGYGYT
d_gene: NA; v_gene: TRBV6-1; j_gene: TRBJ2-6; CDR3aa: ASGPGANVLT
d_gene: NA; v_gene: TRBV12-3/TRBV12-4; j_gene: TRBJ1-5; CDR3aa: ASTLGQYQPQH
d_gene: NA; v_gene: TRBV4-3; j_gene: TRBJ2-1; CDR3aa: ASSQQFLGQSSYNEQF
d_gene: NA; v_gene: TRBV29-1; j_gene: TRBJ1-1; CDR3aa: SVAGQWRTEAF
d_gene: TRBD2; v_gene: TRBV6-2/TRBV6-3; j_gene: TRBJ2-1; CDR3aa: ASSYGLTGGYYNEQF
d_gene: NA; v_gene: TRBV7-2; j_gene: TRBJ2-7; CDR3aa: ASSLRGADEYEQY
d_gene: NA; v_gene: TRBV27; j_gene: TRBJ1-1; CDR3aa: ASSWGGHTEAF
d_gene: TRBD2; v_gene: TRBV20-1; j_gene: TRBJ2-3; CDR3aa: SARAPRSGGEQY
d_gene: NA; v_gene: TRBV5-1; j_gene: TRBJ2-4; CDR3aa: ASSLTTRGGDIQY
d_gene: NA; v_gene: TRBV12-3/TRBV12-4; j_gene: TRBJ1-2; CDR3aa: ASRSGGTGYT
d_gene: NA; v_gene: TRBV4-1; j_gene: TRBJ1-2; CDR3aa: ASSQDKTGQLANYGYT
d_gene: NA; v_gene: TRBV19; j_gene: TRBJ2-1; CDR3aa: ASSISGNGEQF
d_gene: NA; v_gene: TRBV5-1; j_gene: TRBJ2-3; CDR3aa: ASSLGGPSEDTQY
d_gene: NA; v_gene: TRBV27; j_gene: TRBJ1-4; CDR3aa: ASSLIGGTNEKLF
d_gene: NA; v_gene: TRBV29-1; j_gene: TRBJ1-1; CDR3aa: SATPRGSLNTEAF
d_gene: NA; v_gene: TRBV7-9; j_gene: TRBJ1-4; CDR3aa: ASSVRTVNEKLF
d_gene: NA; v_gene: TRBV4-3; j_gene: TRBJ1-2; CDR3aa: ASSRGLANYGYT
d_gene: NA; v_gene: TRBV6-2/TRBV6-3; j_gene: TRBJ2-7; CDR3aa: ASSYKRYEQY
d_gene: NA; v_gene: TRBV2; j_gene: TRBJ2-1; CDR3aa: ASSEERASISYEQF
d_gene: TRBD2; v_gene: TRBV7-2; j_gene: TRBJ2-1; CDR3aa: ASSLLAGDIYNEQF
d_gene: NA; v_gene: TRBV5-4; j_gene: TRBJ1-6; CDR3aa: ASSLLGKGSPPH
d_gene: NA; v_gene: TRBV19; j_gene: TRBJ1-1; CDR3aa: ASSASRGGENTEAF
d_gene: TRBD2; v_gene: TRBV12-3/TRBV12-4; j_gene: TRBJ2-5; CDR3aa: ASKLAGEAQY
d_gene: TRBD2; v_gene: TRBV11-2; j_gene: TRBJ2-3; CDR3aa: ASSPSGLVRDTQY
d_gene: TRBD1; v_gene: TRBV4-1; j_gene: TRBJ1-2; CDR3aa: ASSQYPGTAGYT
d_gene: TRBD2; v_gene: TRBV28; j_gene: NA; CDR3aa: ASSLGKTSGGYEQY
d_gene: NA; v_gene: TRBV20-1; j_gene: TRBJ2-4; CDR3aa: SATKSGVLAKNIQY
d_gene: TRBD2; v_gene: TRBV20-1; j_gene: TRBJ2-1; CDR3aa: SARDPSASGVNNEQF
d_gene: TRBD1; v_gene: TRBV7-9; j_gene: TRBJ1-4; CDR3aa: ASSLMTGSYNEKLF
d_gene: NA; v_gene: TRBV20-1; j_gene: TRBJ1-1; CDR3aa: SARGSGWSTEAF
d_gene: TRBD1; v_gene: TRBV27; j_gene: TRBJ1-5; CDR3aa: ARTDRGGQPQH
d_gene: TRBD1; v_gene: TRBV7-9; j_gene: TRBJ2-1; CDR3aa: ASSVVHRGNEQF
d_gene: NA; v_gene: TRBV21-1; j_gene: TRBJ1-4; CDR3aa: ASSHGARRYEKLF
d_gene: NA; v_gene: TRBV20-1; j_gene: TRBJ2-3; CDR3aa: SARERTAASTDTQY
d_gene: NA; v_gene: TRBV29-1; j_gene: TRBJ2-1; CDR3aa: SVARRGQEQF